The 17 T cell receptor beta chains below were found in one sample sequenced in a study of blood T cell repertoires in COVID-19. Sequencing was performed with immunoSEQ multiplex PCR; in TCRdb, only in-frame clones are kept and a portion is missing. The repertoire holds roughly 120,000 clones, with about three quarters as singletons. Sequenced sample: peripheral blood. These receptor sequences come from a man aged 65 to 79 with acute or convalescent COVID-19.

The V call is TRBV2, the J call TRBJ2-5; D gene ambiguous. The CDR3 is 16 amino acids. Germline-derived CDR1 and CDR2 are SNHLY and FYNNEI. Trimming cost V 5 bases and J 4 bases, with 20 bases left between them. CDR3: CASSPPPLRSGETQYF. Here the CDR3 DNA reads TGTGCCAGCAGTCCTCCCCCCCTTCGGTCGGGAGAGACCCAGTACTTC.

The CDR3 DNA is TGTGCCAGTAGCCACGGACAGCCCTTGGCGGCAGAGACCCAGTACTTC. This gives the protein CASSHGQPLAAETQYF. The genes are TRBV19 and TRBJ2-5, with D possibly being TRBD1 (6 bases). Trimming shortened V by 6 bases and J by 4 bases, and 21 bases separated the two germline ends. From germline, CDR1 is LNHDA and CDR2 SQIVND (reference sequence). The CDR3 extends over 16 amino acids.

The chain couples TRBV2 to TRBJ1-4; the D gene is possibly TRBD1 (5 bases). V was cut by 6 bases and J by 3 bases, with 11 bases left in between. The germline gives CDR1 SNHLY, CDR2 FYNNEI. This CDR3 is 14 amino acids long. DNA of the CDR3: TGTGCCAGCAGAAAGACAGCCTCTAATGAAAAACTGTTTTTT. It is translated as CASRKTASNEKLFF.

The chain couples TRBV30 to TRBJ2-2, with D possibly called TRBD1 or TRBD2 (9 bases each). V gave up 8 bases and J gave up 3 bases, with 25 bases separating them. The CDR3 sequence is 17 residues long. Per germline, CDR1 GTSNPN and CDR2 SVGIG (reference sequence). CDR3 bases: TGTGCCCAACAGGGGGCAGGTAGCGGGGGATACACCGGGGAGCTGTTTTTT. This translates into CAQQGAGSGGYTGELFF.

The sample holds one count of this clone. The chain links TRBV29-1 to TRBJ2-1; 12 nucleotides align to TRBD2. Trimming removed 1 base from V and 8 bases from J; junction bases left unmatched: 6. The CDR3 runs 15 residues. Germline CDR1 SQVTM, CDR2 ANQGSEA. CDR3 DNA: TGCAGCGTTGAAGGGGCTAGCGGGGGGGCAGATGAGCAGTTCTTC. This encodes CSVEGASGGADEQFF.

The V call is TRBV11-2, the J call TRBJ2-2; D is perhaps TRBD1 (7 bases). Germline CDR1 is SGHAT and CDR2 is FQNNGV. The germline V and J ends were trimmed by 6 bases and 5 bases, with 19 bases remaining between them. The CDR3 consists of 16 residues. For the CDR3, the DNA is TGTGCCAGCAGGCCCCCTGGCAGGGGGAGGACCGGGGAGCTGTTTTTT. The encoded protein is CASRPPGRGRTGELFF. Drawing the rest from reference TRBV11-2 and TRBJ2-2, the complete variable domain is EAGVAQSPRYKIIEKRQSVAFWCNPISGHATLYWYQQILGQGPKLLIQFQNNGVVDDSQLPKDRFSAERLKGVDSTLKIQPAKLEDSAVYLCASRPPGRGRTGELFFGEGSRLTVL.

This sequence joins TRBV11-3 and TRBJ2-3; the match to TRBD1 covers 8 bases. Germline CDR1 SGHNT, CDR2 YENEEA. V dropped 5 bases and J dropped 6; count of bases not matched to a gene: 13. The CDR3 is 16 residues long. CDR3 bases: TGTGCCAGCAGCACCCCACAGGGGGGCCAGGGGGATACGCAGTATTTT. It encodes CASSTPQGGQGDTQYF.

The V gene is TRBV7-3, the J gene TRBJ2-2, with D possibly matching TRBD2 (5 bases). Germline CDR1 is SGHTA and CDR2 is FQGTGA. With 5 bases removed from V and 4 bases from J, the gap between germline ends came to 11 bases. CDR3 size: 14 residues. CDR3 in amino acids: CASSQLDSTGELFF. In DNA form, the CDR3 reads TGTGCCAGCAGCCAACTGGACTCCACCGGGGAGCTGTTTTTT. Full variable domain (remainder filled in from reference TRBV7-3 and TRBJ2-2): GAGVSQTPSNKVTEKGKYVELRCDPISGHTALYWYRQSLGQGPEFLIYFQGTGAADDSGLPNDRFFAVRPEGSVSTLKIQRTERGDSAVYLCASSQLDSTGELFFGEGSRLTVL.

J is TRBJ2-1 and V is TRBV2; D is perhaps TRBD2 (6 bases). V lost 1 base and J 1 base, leaving 8 bases between the germline ends. The germline V gene encodes CDR1 SNHLY and CDR2 FYNNEI. The CDR3 is made up of 15 amino acids. The CDR3 DNA sequence: TGTGCCAGCAGTGAAGGGGGGGAATCCTACAATGAGCAGTTCTTC. Protein sequence: CASSEGGESYNEQFF.

The rearrangement uses TRBV16 and TRBJ2-7; D gene ambiguous. From germline, CDR1 is KGHSY and CDR2 FQNENV. This CDR3 contains 14 residues. V was pared by 4 bases and J by 1 base, with 11 bases between. Here the CDR3 DNA reads TGTGCCAGCAGCCCTAGTTCGCAGTCCTACGAGCAGTACTTC. It yields the protein CASSPSSQSYEQYF.

The chain links TRBV3-1 (or the pseudogene TRBV3-2) to TRBJ1-6, with a tentative D call TRBD1 (6 bases). Germline-derived CDR1 and CDR2 are LGHDT and YNNKEL (reference sequence). The CDR3 spans 12 residues. Trimming pared 4 bases from V and 14 bases from J, leaving 12 bases between. The CDR3 is CASSLDRFALHF. The CDR3 bases are TGTGCCAGCAGCCTCGACAGGTTTGCCCTCCACTTT.

The chain recombines TRBV5-6 with TRBJ1-1; the D gene is possibly TRBD1 (6 bases). The CDR3 sequence is 16 residues long. Germline values: CDR1 SGHDT, CDR2 YYEEEE. V was cut by 4 bases and J by 11 bases, with 27 bases left in between. DNA of the CDR3: TGTGCCAGCAGCGATCTCACCACCCAGGGGTCCATTGGGGCTTTCTTT. Amino acids: CASSDLTTQGSIGAFF.

V gene TRBV19 combines with J gene TRBJ2-5; 7 bases agree with TRBD1. The CDR3 extends over 16 amino acids. The V and J ends lost 4 bases and 5 bases, in that order; junction bases with no gene match: 13. Germline V gene lookup returns CDR1 LNHDA and CDR2 SQIVND (reference sequence). Here the CDR3 DNA reads TGTGCCAGTAGTAAGAGATCTTCACAGGGGAGCGAGACCCAGTACTTC. This translates into CASSKRSSQGSETQYF.

The V and J genes are TRBV30 and TRBJ2-2; D is possibly TRBD2 (6 bases). Trimming pared 4 bases from V and 2 bases from J, leaving 17 bases between. The CDR3 sequence is 16 residues long. Germline CDR1 GTSNPN, CDR2 SVGIG (reference sequence). Written as DNA, the CDR3 is TGTGCCTGGACCACATCCGGAGGGTTTAACACCGGGGAGCTGTTTTTT. Protein: CAWTTSGGFNTGELFF.

This chain joins TRBV9 and TRBJ2-5; the D is unclear. The CDR3 is 14 residues long. The V end was cut by 4 bases, the J end by 5 bases, with 15 bases between. Germline assignment: CDR1 SGDLS and CDR2 YYNGEE. The CDR3 DNA reads TGTGCCAGCAGCTCTCAACTCGGGTCCGAGACCCAGTACTTC. Amino acids: CASSSQLGSETQYF.

The rearrangement uses TRBV18 and TRBJ1-5; tentatively, D is TRBD1 (5 bases). Trimming removed 3 bases at V and 2 bases at J, with 8 bases between. The germline V gene has CDR1 KGHSH and CDR2 LQKENI. CDR3 length: 14 residues. The CDR3 DNA reads TGTGCCAGCTCACCTACAGGACGCAATCAGCCCCAGCATTTT. Encoded protein: CASSPTGRNQPQHF.

This clone was detected only once. J is TRBJ2-7 and V is TRBV4-3, with 8 bases lining up with TRBD2. Germline V lookup: CDR1 LGHNA, CDR2 YSLEER. V lost 0 bases, J lost 2 bases, and 6 bases stayed unmatched. The CDR3 is made up of 16 amino acids. CDR3 DNA sequence: TGCGCCAGCAGCCAAGATCGGGGGGGTGCGCCCTACGAGCAGTACTTC. Its translation: CASSQDRGGAPYEQYF.